This T cell receptor beta chain was sequenced during a study of cytomegalovirus exposure and HLA in healthy donors. Study-wide points: For most TCR beta V segments, an earlier analysis put the productive rate at about 87% or about 30% of the time. It emerged from a later analysis that several of the most significant clusters appeared to be linked to common viral pathogens.

The CDR3 covers 15 residues. After removal of 3 bases from V and 3 bases from J, the junction contained 6 bases not matched to a gene. Germline CDR1 is MDHEN and CDR2 is SYDVKM. In the PCR, 60 Vbeta and 13 Jbeta primers were used. Assay: immunoSEQ multiplex PCR; the TCRdb copy retains only in-frame clones and omits some. The data contain 180,000 or so clones, 82% of them singletons. As to this clone: Antigen specificity is unknown.

V is TRBV28 and J is TRBJ2-3; 7 bases fit TRBD2. This receptor was identified in a man between 35 and 55 years old in good health and CMV-seronegative. The sequenced material came from PBMCs. The CDR3 nucleotides read TGTGCCAGCAGTTTTAGAGGGAGGGCTACAGATACGCAGTATTTT. It codes for CASSFRGRATDTQYF.